This TCR beta chain was identified during a study of T-cell reconstitution after alpha-beta-depleted transplantation in children. This clonotype was recorded a few times. A TCRbeta library incorporating unique molecular identifiers was prepared. TCRdb itself ran the PCR reads through MiXCR, one entry per CDR3 protein. Of 700,000 or so distinct CDR3 sequences in the sample, around 13% are singletons; the top ten hold approximately 0.8%. This TCR was recovered from a girl aged 2-15 years with congenital amegakaryocytic thrombocytopenia, due to receive a stem cell transplant. This sample comprised PBMCs, obtained before TCRalphabeta/CD19-depleted stem cell transplant.

The CDR3 sequence is CSARDRVVVTQYF. The CDR3 DNA follows: TGCAGTGCTCGGGACAGGGTGGTGGTTACGCAGTATTTT. The V and J genes are TRBV20-1 and TRBJ2-3; 9 nucleotides match TRBD1. Germline CDR1 reads DFQATT; CDR2 reads SNEGSKA (reference sequence). The V and J ends lost 5 bases and 8 bases, in that order; junction bases with no gene match: 8. The CDR3 is 13 amino acids.